Below, 27 T cell receptor beta chains from the same sample are listed, as sequenced in a study of STAT5B mutations in CD4+ large granular lymphocyte leukemia (dated by TCRdb to the early 2020s). Library construction relied on the immunoSEQ multiplex PCR assay. Not all clones reach the TCRdb copy of this immuneACCESS table, which keeps in-frame sequences only. Checked studies attribute under half of the gap to unresolved V genes and leave the rest unexplained. The sample table holds about 30,000 clones, of which 78% were seen once. Around 2.5% of the sample belongs to the ten largest clones. Input material: CD4+ T cells from blood buffy coats. The receptors shown here come from a human donor in good health.

This rearrangement joins TRBV10-3 to TRBJ2-1; 7 nucleotides align to TRBD1. Germline V gives CDR1 ENHRY, CDR2 SYGVKD. The V gene end was trimmed by 0 bases and the J gene end by 10 bases; junction bases not matched to a gene: 15. The CDR3 covers 17 residues. CDR3 region: CAISESNRGFRIYEQFF. CDR3 nucleotide sequence: TGTGCCATCAGTGAGTCCAACAGGGGATTTCGAATTTACGAGCAGTTCTTC.

The rearrangement links TRBV5-1 to TRBJ2-3; 8 bases line up with TRBD2. The V and J ends lost 0 bases and 1 base, in that order; junction bases with no gene match: 10. The CDR3 consists of 18 residues. Germline assignment: CDR1 SGHRS and CDR2 YFSETQ. The CDR3 nucleotides are TGCGCCAGCAGCTTGGTACGGGGGGGCCTTATTGGCACAGATACGCAGTATTTT. This gives the protein CASSLVRGGLIGTDTQYF.

The rearrangement uses TRBV18 and TRBJ2-5; TRBD2 matches at 8 bases. The J call could be wrong; TRBJ2-7 is a better fit for the DNA end. The germline gives CDR1 KGHSH, CDR2 LQKENI. The CDR3 has 14 residues. CDR3 in amino acids: CASSLSGSNYEQYF. The DNA for the CDR3 is TGTGCCAGCTCACTGAGCGGGAGTAACTACGAGCAGTACTTC.

The chain combines TRBV28 with TRBJ2-7, with 10 bases identical to TRBD1. The CDR3 runs to 13 residues. After removal of 6 bases from V and 4 bases from J, the junction contained 3 bases not matched to a gene. Per the germline V gene, CDR1 is MDHEN and CDR2 is SYDVKM. The CDR3 spells CASRRTGGYEQYF. CDR3 bases: TGTGCCAGCAGGAGGACAGGGGGTTACGAGCAGTACTTC.

This chain links TRBV5-1 with TRBJ1-1; possible D gene TRBD1, 5 bases. Trimming removed 4 bases from V and 4 bases from J, with 17 bases in between. This CDR3 is 15 amino acids long. Per the germline V gene, CDR1 is SGHRS and CDR2 is YFSETQ. CDR3 amino acids: CASSRSVGGSTEAFF. The DNA for the CDR3 is TGCGCCAGCAGCAGGTCCGTCGGGGGGAGCACTGAAGCTTTCTTT.

The chain links TRBV18 to TRBJ1-2; tentative D call: TRBD1 (6 bases). Germline V lookup: CDR1 KGHSH, CDR2 LQKENI. The CDR3 contains 13 residues. V lost 5 bases to trimming and J lost 6 bases, with 13 bases between them. The CDR3 reads CASSSGETNGYTF. The CDR3 DNA sequence: TGTGCCAGCTCATCAGGGGAGACGAATGGCTACACCTTC.

This sequence joins TRBV7-9 and TRBJ2-5, with TRBD2 identical over 11 bases. The J segment lost 2 bases and the V segment lost 5 bases, leaving 13 bases of the junction unmatched. Germline loops: CDR1 SEHNR, CDR2 FQNEAQ (reference sequence). This CDR3 has 18 residues. CDR3: CASSQSLLAGGGQETQYF. Written as DNA, the CDR3 is TGTGCCAGCAGCCAATCTCTCCTAGCGGGAGGTGGGCAAGAGACCCAGTACTTC.

This clone appeared a few times. The chain couples TRBV2 to TRBJ1-5, with 8 bases matching TRBD1. The CDR3 contains 15 residues. Germline trimming cut 7 bases from V and 2 bases from J; bases unmatched to any gene: 7. Germline V gene sequence: CDR1 SNHLY, CDR2 FYNNEI. The CDR3 DNA sequence: TGTGCCAGCAAGATGGGACAGGTGGGCAATCAGCCCCAGCATTTT. Its protein product is CASKMGQVGNQPQHF.

The V and J genes are TRBV6-1 and TRBJ2-1, with D perhaps matching TRBD1 (6 bases). The germline V gene encodes CDR1 MNHNS and CDR2 SASEGT. The CDR3 contains 16 residues. Trimming removed 2 bases from V and 4 bases from J, with 15 bases in between. In DNA form, the CDR3 reads TGTGCCAGCAGTGAAATGGGCCAGGGGAATTACAATGAGCAGTTCTTC. This encodes CASSEMGQGNYNEQFF.

The V call is TRBV15, the J call TRBJ1-1; D gene ambiguous. In germline, CDR1 is LNHNV, CDR2 YYDKDF (reference sequence). The CDR3 loop spans 15 amino acids. The V end was cut by 1 base, the J end by 1 base, with 10 bases between. DNA for the CDR3: TGTGCCACCAGCAGAGTAGGCGCGAGGAACACTGAAGCTTTCTTT. This codes for CATSRVGARNTEAFF.

The chain is built from TRBV18 and TRBJ2-7; TRBD2 matches at 8 bases. The CDR3 has 15 residues. CDR1 is KGHSH and CDR2 is LQKENI in the germline V gene. With 3 bases clipped from V and 0 bases from J, the junction kept 4 bases outside the gene matches. CDR3 in amino acids: CASSPVAGSSYEQYF. For the CDR3, the DNA is TGTGCCAGCTCACCCGTAGCGGGAAGCTCCTACGAGCAGTACTTC.

The CDR3 DNA reads as TGTGCCAGCAGCTTGACAGGAGAAGAGACCCAGTACTTC. It specifies CASSLTGEETQYF. The gene calls are TRBV7-3 and TRBJ2-5, with D tentatively TRBD1 (6 bases). CDR1 and CDR2 from the germline V gene are SGHTA and FQGTGA. V lost 3 bases and J lost 3, with 8 bases in between. The CDR3 loop spans 13 amino acids.

CDR3 protein: CASSRADTDTQYF. CDR3 nucleotides: TGTGCCAGCAGTCGGGCGGACACAGATACGCAGTATTTT. The chain links TRBV9 to TRBJ2-3; no definite D call. The V and J ends lost 5 bases and 2 bases respectively, with 9 bases between them. The germline V gene encodes CDR1 SGDLS and CDR2 YYNGEE. The CDR3 runs to 13 residues.

This clone came up a few times. This rearrangement joins TRBV2 to TRBJ1-5; TRBD1 is a possible D gene (6 bases). V lost 5 bases and J lost 3, with 11 bases in between. Germline V gene lookup returns CDR1 SNHLY and CDR2 FYNNEI. CDR3 length equals 14 residues. The CDR3, as DNA: TGTGCCAGCAGTTTCGGGACACTCAATCAGCCCCAGCATTTT. Residues: CASSFGTLNQPQHF.

The rearrangement links TRBV27 to TRBJ2-1; a possible D gene is TRBD1 (5 bases). The germline V and J ends were trimmed by 6 bases and 4 bases, with 10 bases remaining between them. CDR3 length: 13 amino acids. The germline V gene encodes CDR1 MNHEY and CDR2 SMNVEV (reference sequence). CDR3 amino acids: CASRTTVYNEQFF. Written as DNA, the CDR3 is TGTGCCAGCAGAACGACAGTATACAATGAGCAGTTCTTC.

The rearrangement uses TRBV9 and TRBJ1-3; 7 bases line up with TRBD1. V trimming: 4 bases; J trimming: 4 bases; junction bases outside the gene matches: 14. This CDR3 has 17 residues. Germline lookup yields CDR1 SGDLS and CDR2 YYNGEE. The CDR3 coding sequence is TGTGCCAGCAGCCCAGGGGATTTGACAGGGTCGGGAAACACCATATATTTT. Translation gives CASSPGDLTGSGNTIYF.

This chain joins TRBV5-1 and TRBJ2-5, with a tentative D call TRBD1 (5 bases). CDR1 is SGHRS and CDR2 is YFSETQ in the germline V gene. The germline V and J ends were trimmed by 4 bases and 2 bases, with 15 bases remaining between them. This CDR3 region has 15 residues. CDR3 region: CASSHSRQRQETQYF. The CDR3 nucleotides read TGCGCCAGCAGCCACTCCCGACAGCGACAAGAGACCCAGTACTTC.

The rearrangement uses TRBV18 and TRBJ2-3, with D tentatively TRBD2 (5 bases). The CDR3 is 14 residues long. V lost 4 bases to trimming and J lost 2 bases, with 10 bases between them. Germline V gene sequence: CDR1 KGHSH, CDR2 LQKENI. The CDR3 sequence: CASSRQRNTDTQYF. The CDR3 DNA reads as TGTGCCAGCTCACGCCAGCGGAACACAGATACGCAGTATTTT.

The chain is built from TRBV5-4 and TRBJ1-1, with D unclear. Trimming took off 4 bases at V and 0 bases at J, with 10 bases between the two ends. CDR1 and CDR2 from the germline V gene are SGHNT and YYREEE (reference sequence). This CDR3 has 14 amino acids. The CDR3 loop is CASSLDLLNTEAFF. CDR3 sequence (DNA): TGTGCCAGCAGCCTGGATCTGTTGAACACTGAAGCTTTCTTT. Looking up the rest from reference TRBV5-4 and TRBJ1-1 gives the full variable domain: ETGVTQSPTHLIKTRGQQVTLRCSSQSGHNTVSWYQQALGQGPQFIFQYYREEENGRGNFPPRFSGLQFPNYSSELNVNALELDDSALYLCASSLDLLNTEAFFGQGTRLTVV.

The chain has TRBV19 and TRBJ2-5; TRBD2 matches at 8 bases. From germline, CDR1 is LNHDA and CDR2 SQIVND (reference sequence). The length of the CDR3 is 14 residues. The V gene end was trimmed by 4 bases and the J gene end by 5 bases; junction bases not matched to a gene: 6. The CDR3 protein is CASSTGLAGETQYF. The CDR3 DNA follows: TGTGCCAGTAGTACCGGACTAGCCGGCGAGACCCAGTACTTC.

V usage is TRBV29-1 and J usage is TRBJ2-3; 8 bases map to TRBD2. The germline gives CDR1 SQVTM, CDR2 ANQGSEA. The CDR3 totals 15 residues. With V trimmed by 8 bases and J by 0 bases, 10 bases remained unmatched. CDR3 DNA sequence: TGCAGCTCTGACATCGGGGGGGGGAGCACAGATACGCAGTATTTT. Translated, it gives CSSDIGGGSTDTQYF.

The genes are TRBV12-5 and TRBJ2-3; 8 nucleotides line up with TRBD1. CDR3 length equals 16 residues. The germline V gene has CDR1 LGHNT and CDR2 FRNRAP. V was pared by 6 bases and J by 6 bases, with 14 bases of the junction left unmatched. The CDR3 bases are TGTGCTAGTGGGCCTACAGGGGGTGGCTCAGGGGATACGCAGTATTTT. This codes for CASGPTGGGSGDTQYF. Full variable domain (rest looked up from reference TRBV12-5 and TRBJ2-3): DARVTQTPRHKVTEMGQEVTMRCQPILGHNTVFWYRQTMMQGLELLAYFRNRAPLDDSGMPKDRFSAEMPDATLATLKIQPSEPRDSAVYFCASGPTGGGSGDTQYFGPGTRLTVL.

The rearrangement links TRBV5-4 to TRBJ2-3; 11 bases agree with TRBD2. Trimming cost V 0 bases and J 1 base; bases outside gene matches: 4. The germline V gene has CDR1 SGHNT and CDR2 YYREEE (reference sequence). The CDR3 covers 17 residues. The CDR3 coding sequence is TGTGCCAGCAGCTTGGATAGCGGGGGGGCCGGCACAGATACGCAGTATTTT. Translating it yields CASSLDSGGAGTDTQYF.

The chain combines TRBV7-9 with TRBJ1-2, with TRBD1 identical over 8 bases. Germline assignment: CDR1 SEHNR and CDR2 FQNEAQ (reference sequence). The CDR3 totals 14 residues. The junction had 7 bases not matched to a gene; V was cut back by 6 bases and J by 4 bases. The CDR3 is CASSLGQGVYGYTF. The CDR3 DNA sequence: TGTGCCAGCAGTCTAGGACAGGGAGTCTATGGCTACACCTTC. Full variable domain (remainder filled in from reference TRBV7-9 and TRBJ1-2): DTGVSQNPRHKITKRGQNVTFRCDPISEHNRLYWYRQTLGQGPEFLTYFQNEAQLEKSRLLSDRFSAERPKGSFSTLEIQRTEQGDSAMYLCASSLGQGVYGYTFGSGTRLTVV.

This clone occurred a few times. This chain joins TRBV11-3 and TRBJ2-1, with 7 bases that match TRBD2. The CDR3 has 17 amino acids. Per the germline V gene, CDR1 is SGHNT and CDR2 is YENEEA. J gave up 0 bases and V 5 bases, and 10 bases lay outside the gene matches. CDR3 sequence (DNA): TGTGCCAGCAGCCCGACCACTAGCGCGGGCTCCTACAATGAGCAGTTCTTC. Amino acids: CASSPTTSAGSYNEQFF.

J is TRBJ2-3 and V is TRBV7-2, with D tentatively TRBD1 or TRBD2 (6 bases each). Trimming removed 2 bases from V and 6 bases from J, with 9 bases in between. The germline gives CDR1 SGHTA, CDR2 FQGNSA. The CDR3 length is 13 residues. CDR3 residues: CASSLLGGDTQYF. CDR3 DNA: TGTGCCAGCAGCTTACTAGGGGGGGATACGCAGTATTTT.

The genes are TRBV19 and TRBJ2-1; 10 positions match TRBD1. This CDR3 spans 14 amino acids. Unmatched junction bases numbered 11, after V lost 6 bases and J lost 12 bases. The germline gives CDR1 LNHDA, CDR2 SQIVND (reference sequence). Written as DNA, the CDR3 is TGTGCCAGTAGACGGACAGGGGGATTGAGCTGGCAGTTCTTC. It is translated as CASRRTGGLSWQFF.